One sample yielded the 20 T cell receptor beta chains listed below, sequenced in a study of OX40 agonist ivuxolimab in advanced cancers. Assay: immunoSEQ multiplex PCR; the TCRdb copy retains only in-frame clones and omits some. The sample lists some 50,000 clones, 80% to 90% occurring once. The starting material was CD4+ or CD8+ T cells sorted from blood, obtained in a trial of the OX40 agonist ivuxolimab. These receptor sequences come from an adult with an advanced solid tumor such as melanoma, head and neck, liver or kidney cancer.

The table lists this clone with a few counts. This chain joins TRBV18 and TRBJ2-7; D might be TRBD2 (5 bases). The CDR3 has 14 residues. The ends were cut back, 2 bases at V and 5 bases at J, with 13 bases in the middle. The germline V gene has CDR1 KGHSH and CDR2 LQKENI. CDR3 coding DNA: TGTGCCAGCTCACCAGGGAGAGAATCCCACGAGCAGTACTTC. It yields the protein CASSPGRESHEQYF. The full variable domain, completed using reference TRBV18 and TRBJ2-7, is NAGVMQNPRHLVRRRGQEARLRCSPMKGHSHVYWYRQLPEEGLKFMVYLQKENIIDESGMPKERFSAEFPKEGPSILRIQQVVRGDSAAYFCASSPGRESHEQYFGPGTRLTVT.

This chain connects TRBV15 to TRBJ2-1, with 10 bases aligning to TRBD2. In germline, CDR1 is LNHNV, CDR2 YYDKDF (reference sequence). Germline trimming cut 4 bases from V and 2 bases from J; bases unmatched to any gene: 5. The CDR3 has 16 amino acids. The CDR3 sequence: CATSKSSGSTYNEQFF. The CDR3 region has the DNA TGTGCCACCAGCAAATCTAGCGGGAGCACCTACAATGAGCAGTTCTTC.

This sequence joins TRBV9 and TRBJ1-3; tentative D call: TRBD1 (6 bases). In germline, CDR1 is SGDLS, CDR2 YYNGEE. Trimming stripped 3 bases from V and 0 bases from J, with 16 bases between. The CDR3 covers 17 residues. Written as DNA, the CDR3 is TGTGCCAGCAGCGGGGGGGACACTATTATCTCTGGAAACACCATATATTTT. It specifies CASSGGDTIISGNTIYF.

This chain joins TRBV18 and TRBJ2-1; TRBD1 matches at 10 bases. Germline lookup yields CDR1 KGHSH and CDR2 LQKENI. Trimming removed 2 bases from V and 4 bases from J; junction bases left unmatched: 5. The CDR3 has 16 residues. CDR3 region: CASSPGTGAGYNEQFF. CDR3 coding DNA: TGTGCCAGCTCACCAGGGACAGGGGCAGGTTACAATGAGCAGTTCTTC.

The J gene is TRBJ1-3, the V gene TRBV2; D call uncertain. Germline V gene data show CDR1 as SNHLY and CDR2 as FYNNEI. The length of the CDR3 is 15 residues. Trimming removed 5 bases at V and 7 bases at J, with 18 bases between. The CDR3 DNA follows: TGTGCCAGCAGTCCGGGCCCGACCAACGTGAACACCATATATTTT. The encoded protein is CASSPGPTNVNTIYF.

The V gene is TRBV12-5, the J gene TRBJ1-1, with a possible D match to TRBD1 (6 bases). The CDR3 loop spans 13 amino acids. Deletions cut 3 bases from V and 3 bases from J, with 8 bases between. The germline V gene has CDR1 LGHNT and CDR2 FRNRAP. The CDR3 coding sequence is TGTGCTAGTGGTTTAGGGGGGCACACTGAAGCTTTCTTT. Protein product: CASGLGGHTEAFF. Using reference TRBV12-5 and TRBJ1-1 for the parts outside the CDR3, the full variable domain is DARVTQTPRHKVTEMGQEVTMRCQPILGHNTVFWYRQTMMQGLELLAYFRNRAPLDDSGMPKDRFSAEMPDATLATLKIQPSEPRDSAVYFCASGLGGHTEAFFGQGTRLTVV.

The rearrangement joins TRBV7-9 to TRBJ2-3; D perhaps matches TRBD2 (6 bases). V lost 5 bases to trimming and J lost 6 bases, with 12 bases between them. Germline V gives CDR1 SEHNR, CDR2 FQNEAQ (reference sequence). This CDR3 comprises 13 residues. CDR3 sequence reads: CASSRGSGDTQYF. In DNA form, the CDR3 reads TGTGCCAGCAGCCGTGGGAGCGGGGATACGCAGTATTTT.

This chain links TRBV6-5 with TRBJ2-6, with D maybe TRBD1 (5 bases). The CDR3 is 16 amino acids. The germline V gene has CDR1 MNHEY and CDR2 SVGAGI. Trimming pared 4 bases from V and 2 bases from J, leaving 12 bases between. The CDR3 sequence is CASSFRTLTGANVLTF. CDR3 in DNA: TGTGCCAGCAGTTTCAGGACATTAACTGGGGCCAACGTCCTGACTTTC.

The CDR3 loop reads CASRGTAVYGYTF. The CDR3 DNA follows: TGTGCCAGCAGGGGGACAGCCGTCTATGGCTACACCTTC. J is TRBJ1-2 and V is TRBV5-4, with TRBD1 matching over 7 bases. From germline, CDR1 is SGHNT and CDR2 YYREEE (reference sequence). V lost 5 bases, J lost 4 bases, and 5 bases stayed unmatched. CDR3 length: 13 amino acids.

This sequence joins TRBV7-2 and TRBJ1-2; D is unclear. The V and J ends lost 5 bases and 0 bases respectively, with 13 bases between them. This CDR3 region has 15 residues. Germline V lookup: CDR1 SGHTA, CDR2 FQGNSA. CDR3 amino acids: CASSLTQRTNYGYTF. In DNA form, the CDR3 reads TGTGCCAGCAGCCTTACACAAAGGACTAACTATGGCTACACCTTC.

Of note for this clone: An end of the junction does not agree with germline; a read error may underlie this. The V call is TRBV4-1, the J call TRBJ2-7, with no clear D. CDR1 is MGHRA, CDR2 YSYEKL, per germline. This CDR3 has 14 amino acids. This CDR3 is CASSQGIPSSEQYF. The CDR3 DNA sequence: TGCGCCAGCAGCCAGGGGATCCCCTCCTCCGAGCAGTACTTC.

The rearrangement joins TRBV19 to TRBJ2-3, with unresolved D. The CDR3 extends over 12 amino acids. Trimming removed 4 bases from V and 3 bases from J, with 5 bases in between. The germline V gene has CDR1 LNHDA and CDR2 SQIVND (reference sequence). In DNA form, the CDR3 reads TGTGCCAGTAGTACGATAACAGATACGCAGTATTTT. Translated, it gives CASSTITDTQYF.

This clone was observed once. V is TRBV10-3 and J is TRBJ2-5, with TRBD1 identical over 7 bases. The CDR3 sequence is 13 residues long. Germline V gene data show CDR1 as ENHRY and CDR2 as SYGVKD. J gave up 0 bases and V 11 bases, and 6 bases lay outside the gene matches. CDR3 sequence (DNA): TGTGCCGTACAGGGGACACACCAAGAGACCCAGTACTTC. As protein: CAVQGTHQETQYF.

This rearrangement joins TRBV25-1 to TRBJ2-1; unclear D gene. CDR1 MGHDK and CDR2 SYGVNS come from the germline V gene. The V and J ends lost 5 bases and 4 bases respectively, with 6 bases between them. This CDR3 is built from 12 residues. The CDR3 nucleotides are TGTGCCAGCAGTAGGCAATACAATGAGCAGTTCTTC. This sequence encodes CASSRQYNEQFF.

The chain combines TRBV19 with TRBJ2-6, with D possibly called TRBD1 or TRBD2 (5 bases each). Germline V gene sequence: CDR1 LNHDA, CDR2 SQIVND (reference sequence). The V and J ends lost 8 bases and 3 bases respectively, with 20 bases between them. The CDR3 consists of 17 residues. CDR3 sequence: CASGRGPPAGGANVLTF. As DNA, the CDR3 is TGTGCCAGTGGTAGGGGTCCCCCGGCGGGTGGGGCCAACGTCCTGACTTTC.

The V gene is TRBV11-2, the J gene TRBJ2-3; tentative D call: TRBD2 (6 bases). Trimming took off 9 bases at V and 0 bases at J, with 13 bases between the two ends. The CDR3 runs 14 residues. Looked up from germline, CDR1 is SGHAT and CDR2 is FQNNGV. This CDR3 reads CASRDWKSTDTQYF. In nucleotides, the CDR3 is TGTGCCAGTCGGGACTGGAAAAGCACAGATACGCAGTATTTT. Variable domain in full (rest from reference TRBV11-2 and TRBJ2-3): EAGVAQSPRYKIIEKRQSVAFWCNPISGHATLYWYQQILGQGPKLLIQFQNNGVVDDSQLPKDRFSAERLKGVDSTLKIQPAKLEDSAVYLCASRDWKSTDTQYFGPGTRLTVL.

V usage is TRBV2 and J usage is TRBJ1-2, with 8 bases identical to TRBD1. Germline values: CDR1 SNHLY, CDR2 FYNNEI. The CDR3 has 15 residues. V shed 10 bases, J shed 4 bases, and the junction held 14 bases outside the gene matches. This CDR3 is CATNPVDRETYGYTF. CDR3 in DNA: TGTGCCACTAACCCCGTGGACAGGGAGACCTATGGCTACACCTTC.

The chain combines TRBV7-9 with TRBJ2-1; 10 bases match TRBD1. The CDR3 has 15 amino acids. V lost 1 base and J lost 9; bases outside the gene matches: 6. Germline V lookup: CDR1 SEHNR, CDR2 FQNEAQ (reference sequence). The CDR3 here is CASSLGGQGRAEQFF. DNA of the CDR3: TGTGCCAGCAGCTTAGGGGGACAGGGGAGGGCTGAGCAGTTCTTC.

V gene TRBV7-9 combines with J gene TRBJ1-1; 7 bases align to TRBD1. The CDR3 loop spans 16 amino acids. J lost 4 bases, V lost 5 bases, and 13 bases had no gene match. The V gene's germline CDR1 is SEHNR and CDR2 FQNEAQ (reference sequence). The chain's CDR3 is CASSKTSGTAGTEAFF. The CDR3 DNA follows: TGTGCCAGCAGCAAAACCTCCGGGACAGCGGGCACTGAAGCTTTCTTT.

This clone showed up just once. This chain joins TRBV6-1 and TRBJ2-5; D ambiguous. This CDR3 contains 11 residues. V gave up 8 bases and J gave up 5 bases, with 9 bases separating them. CDR1 is MNHNS, CDR2 SASEGT, per germline. The CDR3 reads CASGRRETQYF. CDR3 in DNA: TGTGCCAGCGGGCGTCGGGAGACCCAGTACTTC.